In its sample, the clone carrying this TCR beta chain was seen many times. Its specificity is unknown. The data are from a study of spatial heterogeneity in lung cancer. The overall study: A consistent excess of beta-chain over alpha-chain sequences was detected. Overall study findings and caveats: Compared with follow-up, resection was when ubiquitous expanded tumor TCRs appeared in blood more.

Germline V gene data show CDR1 as DFQATT and CDR2 as SNEGSKA (reference sequence). CDR3 length equals 16 residues. Trimming took 5 bases from V and 3 from J; bases not matched to a gene: 9. Every molecule of TCR cDNA had its own unique molecular identifier. TCRdb re-called the 5' RACE reads through MiXCR, storing one row per CDR3 protein. The profile shows tens of thousands of distinct CDR3 sequences, around 4.5% of them singletons. Indicated time point: sample taken at primary tumor resection. Researchers sequenced whole RNA taken from tumor, nontumor lung or frozen PBMC without sorting. Samples were donated by 72 untreated early-stage non-small cell lung cancer patients.

The receptor comes from a male donor with early-stage non-small cell lung cancer. The J gene is TRBJ2-1, the V gene TRBV20-1, with TRBD1 matching over 11 bases. Sequences were derived from PBMCs, sampled at surgery. For the CDR3, the DNA is TGCAGTGCTCCGAGGACAGGGGGCAGTGACTACAATGAGCAGTTCTTC. As protein: CSAPRTGGSDYNEQFF.